These 18 T cell receptor beta chains were sequenced from one sample in a study of blood T cell repertoires in COVID-19. Sequencing used immunoSEQ multiplex PCR; TCRdb keeps in-frame clones, though not all of them. The data contain 150,000 to 200,000 clones, approximately 86% of them singletons. The sample taken for sequencing was peripheral blood. Receptors were obtained from a man in his 70s with acute or convalescent COVID-19.

The chain is built from TRBV5-1 and TRBJ1-1; D uncertain. Looked up from germline, CDR1 is SGHRS and CDR2 is YFSETQ. CDR3 length: 15 amino acids. The V gene lost 0 bases and the J gene lost 3 bases, with 12 bases spanning the gap. CDR3: CASSLGVGLDTEAFF. In nucleotides, the CDR3 is TGCGCCAGCAGCTTGGGGGTGGGCTTGGACACTGAAGCTTTCTTT.

V is TRBV3-1 (or the pseudogene TRBV3-2) and J is TRBJ2-1; 9 bases match TRBD1. The V gene end was trimmed by 11 bases and the J gene end by 15 bases; junction bases not matched to a gene: 11. The CDR3 loop spans 11 amino acids. Germline loops: CDR1 LGHDT, CDR2 YNNKEL (reference sequence). DNA of the CDR3: TGTGCCGCACGCGGGACAGGGAGTCCGTTCTTC. This encodes CAARGTGSPFF.

The chain recombines TRBV6-2 or TRBV6-3 with TRBJ2-5; 9 positions match TRBD1. The CDR3 is made up of 16 amino acids. With 6 bases clipped from V and 2 bases from J, the junction kept 10 bases outside the gene matches. Germline loops: CDR1 MNHEY, CDR2 SVGEGT. The CDR3 spells CASRPTGQGRQETQYF. The CDR3 nucleotides read TGTGCCAGCAGACCTACCGGACAGGGGCGGCAAGAGACCCAGTACTTC.

The chain carries TRBV5-4 and TRBJ2-3; 12 bases are a match to TRBD1. With V trimmed by 4 bases and J by 3 bases, 9 bases remained unmatched. CDR1 and CDR2 (germline): SGHNT, YYREEE (reference sequence). The CDR3 has 17 amino acids. The CDR3 loop is CASSRGGDRGRTDTQYF. DNA of the CDR3: TGTGCCAGCAGCCGAGGCGGGGACAGGGGGCGAACAGATACGCAGTATTTT.

V gene TRBV5-4 combines with J gene TRBJ1-1, with D possibly matching TRBD1 (5 bases). Looked up from germline, CDR1 is SGHNT and CDR2 is YYREEE (reference sequence). The CDR3 has 15 residues. V was clipped by 4 bases and J by 6 bases, with 19 bases between them. The CDR3 here is CASSPGGGRAPEAFF. CDR3 bases: TGTGCCAGCAGCCCTGGCGGCGGCAGGGCCCCTGAAGCTTTCTTT.

This chain joins TRBV5-5 and TRBJ2-3; 14 positions match TRBD2. The CDR3 covers 18 residues. The germline CDR1 and CDR2 sequences are SGHKS and YYEKEE (reference sequence). Unmatched junction bases numbered 8, after V lost 1 base and J lost 4 bases. The CDR3 reads CASSLLRTSGGQADTQYF. The CDR3 nucleotides are TGTGCCAGCAGCTTGTTAAGGACTAGCGGGGGGCAGGCAGATACGCAGTATTTT. Filled out from reference TRBV5-5 and TRBJ2-3, the complete variable domain reads DAGVTQSPTHLIKTRGQQVTLRCSPISGHKSVSWYQQVLGQGPQFIFQYYEKEERGRGNFPDRFSARQFPNYSSELNVNALLLGDSALYLCASSLLRTSGGQADTQYFGPGTRLTVL.

V usage is TRBV3-1 (or the pseudogene TRBV3-2) and J usage is TRBJ2-1, with 8 bases aligning to TRBD2. The CDR3 extends over 16 amino acids. Germline CDR1 LGHDT, CDR2 YNNKEL (reference sequence). V dropped 2 bases and J dropped 2; count of bases not matched to a gene: 5. CDR3 residues: CASSQTGTSPYNEQFF. CDR3 sequence (DNA): TGTGCCAGCAGCCAAACCGGGACTAGTCCCTACAATGAGCAGTTCTTC.

The CDR3, as DNA: TGTGCCAGTAGTAGGACAGCCCGGAGCTCTGGAAACACCATATATTTT. Translated, it gives CASSRTARSSGNTIYF. This chain links TRBV19 with TRBJ1-3; weak D call: TRBD1 (6 bases). Germline V gene lookup returns CDR1 LNHDA and CDR2 SQIVND (reference sequence). Trimming took off 4 bases at V and 0 bases at J, with 13 bases between the two ends. There are 16 residues in the CDR3.

V is TRBV7-2 and J is TRBJ2-1; 11 positions agree with TRBD1. The CDR3 covers 14 residues. Per germline, CDR1 SGHTA and CDR2 FQGNSA. The J segment lost 9 bases and the V segment lost 5 bases, leaving 6 bases of the junction unmatched. CDR3: CASSPGTGGSEQFF. CDR3 nucleotides: TGTGCCAGCAGCCCCGGGACAGGGGGGAGTGAGCAGTTCTTC.

This clone showed up just a few times. The chain has TRBV4-1 and TRBJ2-1; 11 bases agree with TRBD2. The V gene's germline CDR1 is MGHRA and CDR2 YSYEKL. The CDR3 runs 17 residues. The ends lost 3 bases at V and 5 bases at J; junction bases unmatched: 9. The CDR3 sequence: CASSQDSGGARDNEQFF. The DNA for the CDR3 is TGCGCCAGCAGCCAGGATAGCGGGGGGGCCAGAGACAATGAGCAGTTCTTC.

The chain couples TRBV20-1 to TRBJ1-1; D gene ambiguous. Trimming took 3 bases from V and 0 from J, leaving 17 bases between them. Germline V CDR1 and CDR2: DFQATT, SNEGSKA (reference sequence). The CDR3 is made up of 16 amino acids. CDR3 amino acids: CSASRVVAAMNTEAFF. Here the CDR3 DNA reads TGCAGTGCTAGTCGGGTAGTGGCGGCCATGAACACTGAAGCTTTCTTT.

This chain connects TRBV7-2 to TRBJ1-4; 8 nucleotides align to TRBD1. Trimming at V came to 5 bases and at J to 7 bases, leaving 9 bases not matched to a gene. Germline loops: CDR1 SGHTA, CDR2 FQGNSA. The CDR3 spans 15 residues. This chain's CDR3 is CASSPQPDRVEKLFF. The CDR3 DNA follows: TGTGCCAGCAGCCCCCAGCCGGACAGGGTTGAAAAACTGTTTTTT.

The chain employs TRBV21-1 and TRBJ1-1. TRBV21-1 is assigned pseudogene status. The CDR3 consists of 17 residues. CDR3 loop: CASSKERGEGANTEAFF. CDR3 bases: TGTGCCAGCAGCAAAGAAAGAGGTGAGGGCGCGAACACTGAAGCTTTCTTT.

This clone was found a few times. The rearrangement links TRBV9 to TRBJ1-6; TRBD1 is a possible D gene (5 bases). The CDR3 spans 13 residues. Trimming took off 4 bases at V and 10 bases at J, with 12 bases between the two ends. Germline CDR1 is SGDLS and CDR2 is YYNGEE. The chain's CDR3 is CASSPDRESPLHF. DNA of the CDR3: TGTGCCAGCAGCCCTGACAGAGAATCACCCCTCCACTTT.

J is TRBJ2-6 and V is TRBV5-1, with 11 bases matching TRBD1. Looked up from germline, CDR1 is SGHRS and CDR2 is YFSETQ. The V and J ends lost 4 bases and 2 bases, in that order; junction bases with no gene match: 11. The CDR3 runs 19 residues. The CDR3 sequence: CASSRTGGARFTGANVLTF. CDR3 DNA: TGCGCCAGCAGCAGGACAGGGGGCGCAAGATTTACTGGGGCCAACGTCCTGACTTTC.

The chain couples TRBV28 to TRBJ2-4; the match to TRBD1 covers 7 bases. Germline loops: CDR1 MDHEN, CDR2 SYDVKM. This CDR3 has 17 amino acids. Losses at the gene ends were 10 bases for V and 0 bases for J; bases not matched to a gene: 15. The CDR3 DNA sequence: TGTGCCACCGGCCGGGACAGTGATAACTTAGCCAAAAACATTCAGTACTTC. Amino acid sequence: CATGRDSDNLAKNIQYF. Based on the CDR3 plus reference TRBV28 and TRBJ2-4, the full variable domain is DVKVTQSSRYLVKRTGEKVFLECVQDMDHENMFWYRQDPGLGLRLIYFSYDVKMKEKGDIPEGYSVSREKKERFSLILESASTNQTSMYLCATGRDSDNLAKNIQYFGAGTRLSVL.

This clone has just one count. The chain has TRBV6-5 and TRBJ1-6; 7 positions agree with TRBD1. CDR3 length: 14 residues. Germline CDR1 and CDR2: MNHEY and SVGAGI. Trimming removed 7 bases from V and 10 bases from J; junction bases left unmatched: 10. Written as DNA, the CDR3 is TGTGCCAGCACCACAGGGGAGGTTGAGTCACCCCTCCACTTT. Its protein is CASTTGEVESPLHF.

The V and J genes are TRBV21-1 and TRBJ1-4. TRBV21-1 is termed a pseudogene. The CDR3 has 16 residues. Written as DNA, the CDR3 is TGTGCCAGCACCCGAAGCCCGCTTGCAACTAATGAAAAACTGTTTTTT. It specifies CASTRSPLATNEKLFF.